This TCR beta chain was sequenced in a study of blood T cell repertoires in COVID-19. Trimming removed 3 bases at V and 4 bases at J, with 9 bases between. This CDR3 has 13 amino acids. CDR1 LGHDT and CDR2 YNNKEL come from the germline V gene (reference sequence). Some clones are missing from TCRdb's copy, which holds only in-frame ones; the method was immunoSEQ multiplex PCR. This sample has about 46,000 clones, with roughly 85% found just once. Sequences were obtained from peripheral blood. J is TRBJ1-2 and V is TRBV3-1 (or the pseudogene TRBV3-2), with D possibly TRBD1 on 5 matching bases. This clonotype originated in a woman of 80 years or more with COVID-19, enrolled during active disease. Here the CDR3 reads CASSQGLSYGYTF. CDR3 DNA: TGTGCCAGCAGCCAGGGACTAAGCTATGGCTACACCTTC.